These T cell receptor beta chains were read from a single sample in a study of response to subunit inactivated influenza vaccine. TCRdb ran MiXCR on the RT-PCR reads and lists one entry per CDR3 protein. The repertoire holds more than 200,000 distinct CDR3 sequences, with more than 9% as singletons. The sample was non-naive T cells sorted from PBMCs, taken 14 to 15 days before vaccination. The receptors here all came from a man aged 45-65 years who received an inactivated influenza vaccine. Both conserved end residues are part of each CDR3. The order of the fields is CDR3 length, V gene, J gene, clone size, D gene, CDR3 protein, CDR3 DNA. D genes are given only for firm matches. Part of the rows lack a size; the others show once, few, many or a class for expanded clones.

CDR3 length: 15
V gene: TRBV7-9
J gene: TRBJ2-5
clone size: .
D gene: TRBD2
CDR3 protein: CASSLSAGVGETQYF
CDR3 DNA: TGTGCCAGCAGCTTATCAGCGGGGGTTGGGGAGACCCAGTACTTC

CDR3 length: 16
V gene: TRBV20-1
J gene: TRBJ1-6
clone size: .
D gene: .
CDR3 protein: CSARGGGSSYNSPLHF
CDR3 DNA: TGCAGTGCTAGAGGTGGAGGGAGCTCCTATAATTCACCCCTCCACTTT

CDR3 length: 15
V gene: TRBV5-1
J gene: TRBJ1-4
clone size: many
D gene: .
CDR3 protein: CASSLDSLSGEKLFF
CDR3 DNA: TGCGCCAGCAGCCTTGACAGCCTGAGTGGTGAAAAACTGTTTTTT

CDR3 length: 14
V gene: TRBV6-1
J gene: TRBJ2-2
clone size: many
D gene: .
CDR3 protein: CASSEQGRPGELFF
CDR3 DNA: TGTGCCAGCAGTGAACAGGGGCGCCCCGGGGAGCTGTTTTTT

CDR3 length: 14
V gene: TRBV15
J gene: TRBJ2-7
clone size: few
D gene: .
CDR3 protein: CATSRDGSWYEQYF
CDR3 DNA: TGTGCCACCAGCAGAGATGGGAGTTGGTACGAGCAGTACTTC

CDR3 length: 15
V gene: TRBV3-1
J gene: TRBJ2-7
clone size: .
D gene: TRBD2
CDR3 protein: CASSQTSGASYEQYF
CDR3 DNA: TGTGCCAGCAGCCAAACTAGCGGGGCGTCCTACGAGCAGTACTTC

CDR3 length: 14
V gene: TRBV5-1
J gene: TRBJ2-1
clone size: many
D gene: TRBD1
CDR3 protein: CASSLWTGDNEQFF
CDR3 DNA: TGCGCCAGCAGCTTGTGGACAGGCGACAATGAGCAGTTCTTC

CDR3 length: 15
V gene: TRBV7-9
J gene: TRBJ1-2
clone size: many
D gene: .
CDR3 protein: CASSAHGTSNYGYTF
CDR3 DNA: TGTGCCAGCAGCGCCCACGGAACGTCTAACTATGGCTACACCTTC

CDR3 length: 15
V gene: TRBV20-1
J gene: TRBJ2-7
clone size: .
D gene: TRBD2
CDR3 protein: CSARVLAGDPYEQYF
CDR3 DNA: TGCAGTGCTAGAGTCCTTGCGGGGGACCCCTACGAGCAGTACTTC

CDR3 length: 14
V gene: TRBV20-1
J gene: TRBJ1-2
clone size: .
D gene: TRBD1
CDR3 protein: CSAKGQAANYGYTF
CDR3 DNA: TGCAGTGCTAAAGGACAGGCCGCTAACTATGGCTACACCTTC

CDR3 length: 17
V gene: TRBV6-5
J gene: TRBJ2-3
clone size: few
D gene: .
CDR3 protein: CASSYPDRPGATDTQYF
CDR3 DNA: TGTGCCAGCAGTTACCCGGACAGGCCGGGGGCCACAGATACGCAGTATTTT

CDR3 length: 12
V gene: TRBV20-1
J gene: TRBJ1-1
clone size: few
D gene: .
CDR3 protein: CSATMDDTEAFF
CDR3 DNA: TGCAGTGCCACAATGGACGACACTGAAGCTTTCTTT

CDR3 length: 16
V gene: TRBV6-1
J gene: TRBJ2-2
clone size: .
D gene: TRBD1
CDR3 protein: CASRDRGERAGGELFF
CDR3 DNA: TGTGCCAGCCGGGACAGGGGGGAGAGGGCCGGCGGGGAGCTGTTTTTT

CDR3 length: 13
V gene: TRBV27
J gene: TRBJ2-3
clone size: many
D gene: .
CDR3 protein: CASSFASTDTQYF
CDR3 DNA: TGTGCCAGCAGTTTTGCCAGCACAGATACGCAGTATTTT

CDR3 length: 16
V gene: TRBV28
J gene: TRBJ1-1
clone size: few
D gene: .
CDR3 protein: CASSRTRYRGSTEAFF
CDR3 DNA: TGTGCCAGCAGCCGAACGCGTTATCGGGGATCTACCGAAGCTTTCTTT

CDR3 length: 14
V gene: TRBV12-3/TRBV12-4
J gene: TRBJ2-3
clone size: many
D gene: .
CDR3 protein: CASSFLAGRDTQYF
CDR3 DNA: TGTGCCAGCAGTTTTCTGGCAGGCCGCGATACGCAGTATTTT

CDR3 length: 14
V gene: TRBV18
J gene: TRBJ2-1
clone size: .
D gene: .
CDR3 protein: CASSPPVAYNEQFF
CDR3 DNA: TGTGCCAGCTCACCACCGGTCGCCTACAATGAGCAGTTCTTC

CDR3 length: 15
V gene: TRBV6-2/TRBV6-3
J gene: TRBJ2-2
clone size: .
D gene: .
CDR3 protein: CASSDTGRVGGELFF
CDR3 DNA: TGTGCCAGCAGTGACACGGGTCGTGTGGGCGGGGAGCTGTTTTTT

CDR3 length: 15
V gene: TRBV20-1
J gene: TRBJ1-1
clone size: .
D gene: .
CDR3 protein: CSASGIGRMNTEAFF
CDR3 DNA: TGCAGTGCTAGTGGGATTGGACGGATGAACACTGAAGCTTTCTTT

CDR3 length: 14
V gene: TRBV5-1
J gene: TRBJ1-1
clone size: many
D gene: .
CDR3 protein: CASSLADRNTEAFF
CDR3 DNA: TGCGCCAGCAGCTTGGCCGACAGAAACACTGAAGCTTTCTTT

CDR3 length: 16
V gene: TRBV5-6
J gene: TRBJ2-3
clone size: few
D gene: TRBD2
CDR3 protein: CASSRKAGGPRGTQYF
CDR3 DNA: TGTGCCAGCAGCCGGAAGGCGGGAGGCCCCCGAGGTACGCAGTATTTT

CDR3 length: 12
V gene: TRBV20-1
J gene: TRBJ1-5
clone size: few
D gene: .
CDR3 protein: CSATQGDQPQHF
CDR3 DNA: TGCAGTGCTACGCAGGGTGATCAGCCCCAGCATTTT

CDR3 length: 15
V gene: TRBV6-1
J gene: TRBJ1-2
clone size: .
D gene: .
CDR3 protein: CASSRGRRVNYGYTF
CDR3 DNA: TGTGCCAGCAGCAGGGGACGACGTGTTAACTATGGCTACACCTTC

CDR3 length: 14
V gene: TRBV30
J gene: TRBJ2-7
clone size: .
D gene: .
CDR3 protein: CAWSVKSVAYEQYF
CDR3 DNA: TGTGCCTGGAGTGTAAAATCGGTCGCCTACGAGCAGTACTTC

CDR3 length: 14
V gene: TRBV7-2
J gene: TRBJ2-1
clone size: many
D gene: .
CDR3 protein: CASSLYEQGKEQFF
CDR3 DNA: TGTGCCAGCAGCTTATATGAACAGGGAAAGGAGCAGTTCTTC

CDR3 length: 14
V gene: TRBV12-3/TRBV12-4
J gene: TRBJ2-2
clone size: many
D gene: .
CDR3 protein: CASTLRRNTGELFF
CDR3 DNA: TGTGCCAGCACCCTCAGAAGGAACACCGGGGAGCTGTTTTTT

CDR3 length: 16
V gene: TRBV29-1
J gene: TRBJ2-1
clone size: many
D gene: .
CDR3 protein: CSVEDPGGGRLGEQFF
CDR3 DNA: TGCAGCGTTGAAGATCCTGGAGGGGGCAGATTAGGGGAGCAGTTCTTC

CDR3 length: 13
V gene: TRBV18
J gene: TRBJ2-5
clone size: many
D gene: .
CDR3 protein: CASSPTIQETQYF
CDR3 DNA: TGTGCCAGCTCACCGACCATCCAAGAGACCCAGTACTTC

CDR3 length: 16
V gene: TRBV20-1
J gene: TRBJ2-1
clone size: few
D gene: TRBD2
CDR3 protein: CSAPTLAGGHYNEQFF
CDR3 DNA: TGCAGTGCTCCTACCCTAGCGGGGGGCCACTACAATGAGCAGTTCTTC

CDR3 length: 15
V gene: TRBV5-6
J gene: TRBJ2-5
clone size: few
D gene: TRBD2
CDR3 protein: CASSSLAGAGETQYF
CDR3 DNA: TGTGCCAGCAGCTCTCTAGCGGGGGCGGGGGAGACCCAGTACTTC

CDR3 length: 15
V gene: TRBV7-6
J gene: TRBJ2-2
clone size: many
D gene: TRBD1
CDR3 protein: CASTLGQGHTGELFF
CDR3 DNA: TGTGCCAGCACCTTGGGACAGGGGCACACCGGGGAGCTGTTTTTT

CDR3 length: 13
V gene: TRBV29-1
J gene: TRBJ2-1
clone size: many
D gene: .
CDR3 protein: CSANRQGGNEQFF
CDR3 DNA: TGCAGCGCCAACCGACAGGGAGGCAATGAGCAGTTCTTC

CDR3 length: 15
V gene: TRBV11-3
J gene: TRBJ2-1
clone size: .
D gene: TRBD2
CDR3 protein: CASSSSGRANNEQFF
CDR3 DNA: TGTGCCAGCAGCTCGAGCGGGAGGGCTAACAATGAGCAGTTCTTC

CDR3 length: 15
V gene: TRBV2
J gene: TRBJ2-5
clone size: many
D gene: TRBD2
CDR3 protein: CASSPGLAGVETQYF
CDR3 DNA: TGTGCCAGCAGTCCGGGACTAGCGGGAGTAGAGACCCAGTACTTC

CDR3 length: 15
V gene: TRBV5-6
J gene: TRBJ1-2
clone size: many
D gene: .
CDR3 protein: CASNRGGAPYYGYTF
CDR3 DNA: TGTGCCAGCAACCGAGGGGGTGCCCCCTACTATGGCTACACCTTC

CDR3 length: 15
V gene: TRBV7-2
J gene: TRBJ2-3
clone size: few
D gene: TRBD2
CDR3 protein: CASSPETSGGAAQYF
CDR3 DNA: TGTGCCAGCAGCCCCGAGACTAGCGGGGGGGCCGCGCAGTATTTT

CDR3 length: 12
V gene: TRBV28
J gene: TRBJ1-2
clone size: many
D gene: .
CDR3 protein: CASSWGLNGYTF
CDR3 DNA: TGTGCCAGCAGCTGGGGTCTTAATGGCTACACCTTC

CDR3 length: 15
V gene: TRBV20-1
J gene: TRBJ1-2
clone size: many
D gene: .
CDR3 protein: CSATIVRQRYYGYTF
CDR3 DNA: TGCAGTGCAACCATCGTGAGACAGAGGTACTATGGCTACACCTTC

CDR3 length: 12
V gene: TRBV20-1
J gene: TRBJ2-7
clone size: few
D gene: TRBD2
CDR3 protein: CSAGGDSYEQYF
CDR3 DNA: TGCAGTGCGGGGGGGGACTCCTACGAGCAGTACTTC

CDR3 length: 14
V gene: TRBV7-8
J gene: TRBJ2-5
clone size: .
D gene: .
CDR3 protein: CASSARGRQETQYF
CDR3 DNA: TGTGCCAGCAGCGCTAGGGGGAGGCAAGAGACCCAGTACTTC

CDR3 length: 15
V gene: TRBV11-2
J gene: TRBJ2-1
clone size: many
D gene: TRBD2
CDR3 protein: CASSFFQRGGDEQFF
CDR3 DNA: TGTGCCAGCAGCTTCTTTCAGCGGGGGGGCGATGAGCAGTTCTTC

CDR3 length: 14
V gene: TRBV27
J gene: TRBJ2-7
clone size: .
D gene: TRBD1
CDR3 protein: CASSSRQGASEQYF
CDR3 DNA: TGTGCCAGCAGTTCTCGACAGGGGGCGAGTGAGCAGTACTTC

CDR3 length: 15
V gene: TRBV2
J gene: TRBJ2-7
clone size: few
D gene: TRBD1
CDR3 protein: CASRGQIQGAYEQYF
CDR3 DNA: TGTGCCAGCAGGGGACAGATCCAGGGGGCCTACGAGCAGTACTTC

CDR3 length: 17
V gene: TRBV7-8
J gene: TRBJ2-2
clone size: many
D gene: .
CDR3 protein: CASSLVSTPAETGELFF
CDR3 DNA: TGTGCCAGCAGCTTAGTATCGACACCCGCTGAGACCGGGGAGCTGTTTTTT

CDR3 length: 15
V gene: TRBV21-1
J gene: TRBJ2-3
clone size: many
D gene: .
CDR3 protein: CASSKAGECTDTQYF
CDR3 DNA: TGTGCCAGCAGCAAAGCGGGGGAGTGCACAGATACGCAGTATTTT

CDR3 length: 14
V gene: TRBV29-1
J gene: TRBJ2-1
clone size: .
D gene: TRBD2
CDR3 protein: CSVGFGTSWSQQFF
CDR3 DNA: TGCAGCGTTGGCTTTGGGACTAGTTGGAGTCAGCAGTTCTTC

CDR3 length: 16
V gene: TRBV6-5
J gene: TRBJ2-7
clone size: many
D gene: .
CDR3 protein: CASSYSMLSGSGEQYF
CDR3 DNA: TGTGCCAGCAGTTACTCGATGCTCTCAGGGAGCGGCGAGCAGTACTTC

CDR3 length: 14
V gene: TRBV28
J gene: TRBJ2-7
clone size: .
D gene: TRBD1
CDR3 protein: CASSYRDRGYDQYF
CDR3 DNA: TGTGCCAGCAGTTACCGGGACAGGGGTTACGATCAGTACTTC

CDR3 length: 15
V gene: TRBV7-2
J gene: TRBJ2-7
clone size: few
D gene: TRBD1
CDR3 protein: CASSSPGTGHYEQYF
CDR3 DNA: TGTGCCAGCAGCTCCCCGGGGACAGGGCACTACGAGCAGTACTTC

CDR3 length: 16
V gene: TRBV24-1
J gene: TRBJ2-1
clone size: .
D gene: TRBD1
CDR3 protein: CATSDLTGGDQHEQFF
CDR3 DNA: TGTGCCACCAGTGACCTGACAGGGGGCGACCAGCATGAGCAGTTCTTC

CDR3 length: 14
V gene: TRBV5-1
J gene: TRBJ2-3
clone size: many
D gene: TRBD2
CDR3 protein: CATAAGGSTDTQYF
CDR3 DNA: TGCGCTACCGCGGCGGGGGGGAGCACAGATACGCAGTATTTT

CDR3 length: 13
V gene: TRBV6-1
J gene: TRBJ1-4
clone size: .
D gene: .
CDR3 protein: CASGRDLNEKLFF
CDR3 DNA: TGTGCCAGTGGCAGGGACCTTAATGAAAAACTGTTTTTT

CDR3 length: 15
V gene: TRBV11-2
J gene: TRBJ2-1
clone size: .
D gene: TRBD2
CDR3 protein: CASSPPGTTSNEQFF
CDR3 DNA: TGTGCCAGCAGTCCACCAGGGACTACCTCCAATGAGCAGTTCTTC

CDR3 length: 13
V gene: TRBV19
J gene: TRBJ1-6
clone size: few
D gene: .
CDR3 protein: CASSIAYPSPLHF
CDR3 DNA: TGTGCCAGTAGTATAGCCTACCCTTCACCCCTCCACTTT

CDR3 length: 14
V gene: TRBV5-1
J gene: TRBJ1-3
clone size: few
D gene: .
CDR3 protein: CASSLASDGNTIYF
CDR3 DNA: TGCGCCAGCAGCTTGGCTTCGGATGGAAACACCATATATTTT

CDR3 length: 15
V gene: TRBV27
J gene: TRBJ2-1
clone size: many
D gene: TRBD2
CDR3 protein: CASKKTGGPRNEQFF
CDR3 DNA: TGTGCCAGCAAGAAAACGGGGGGGCCGAGGAATGAGCAGTTCTTC

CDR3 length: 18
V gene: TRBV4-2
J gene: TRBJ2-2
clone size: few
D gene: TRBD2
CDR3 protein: CASSPYTSGGRVTGELFF
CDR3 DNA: TGTGCCAGCAGCCCGTACACTAGCGGGGGTCGGGTAACCGGGGAGCTGTTTTTT

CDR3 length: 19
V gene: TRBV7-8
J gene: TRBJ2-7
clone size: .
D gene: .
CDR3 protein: CASSFLFSLTESTTYEQYF
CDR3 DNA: TGTGCCAGCAGCTTTCTATTCTCCTTGACAGAAAGTACAACCTACGAGCAGTACTTC

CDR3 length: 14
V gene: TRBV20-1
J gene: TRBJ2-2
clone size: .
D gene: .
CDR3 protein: CSASNIANTGELFF
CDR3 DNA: TGCAGTGCATCCAACATCGCGAACACCGGGGAGCTGTTTTTT